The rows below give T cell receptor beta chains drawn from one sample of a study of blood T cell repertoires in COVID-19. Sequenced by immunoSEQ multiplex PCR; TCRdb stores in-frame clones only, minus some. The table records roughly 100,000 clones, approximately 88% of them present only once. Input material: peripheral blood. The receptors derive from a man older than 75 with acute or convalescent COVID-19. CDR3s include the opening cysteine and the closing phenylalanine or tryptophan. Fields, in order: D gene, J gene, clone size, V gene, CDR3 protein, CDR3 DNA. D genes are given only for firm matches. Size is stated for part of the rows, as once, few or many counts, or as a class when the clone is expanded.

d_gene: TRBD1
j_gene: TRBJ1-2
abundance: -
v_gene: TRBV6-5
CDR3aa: CASGQGSGGYTF
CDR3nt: TGTGCCAGCGGACAGGGGTCTGGAGGCTACACCTTC

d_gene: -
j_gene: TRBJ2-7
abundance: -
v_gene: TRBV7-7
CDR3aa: CASSLGANYEQYF
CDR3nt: TGTGCTAGCAGCTTAGGCGCAAACTACGAGCAGTACTTC

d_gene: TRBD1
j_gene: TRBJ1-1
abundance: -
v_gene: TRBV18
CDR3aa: CASSPGTVNTEAFF
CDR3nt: TGTGCCAGCTCACCAGGGACAGTGAACACTGAAGCTTTCTTT

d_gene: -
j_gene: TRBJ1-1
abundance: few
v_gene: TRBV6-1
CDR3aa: CASSDQGKLNTEAFF
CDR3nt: TGTGCCAGCAGTGATCAGGGCAAATTGAACACTGAAGCTTTCTTT

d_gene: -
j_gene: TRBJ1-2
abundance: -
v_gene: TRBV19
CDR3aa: CASSPQTVKNYGYTF
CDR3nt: TGTGCCAGTAGTCCACAGACCGTAAAGAACTATGGCTACACCTTC

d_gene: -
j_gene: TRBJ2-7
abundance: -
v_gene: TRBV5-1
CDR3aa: CASSIYGDEQYF
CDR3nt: TGCGCCAGCAGCATCTATGGAGACGAGCAGTACTTC

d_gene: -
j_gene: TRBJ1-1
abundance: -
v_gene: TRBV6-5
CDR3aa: CASKNRAPGSEAFF
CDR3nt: TGTGCCAGCAAGAACCGGGCCCCGGGGAGTGAAGCTTTCTTT

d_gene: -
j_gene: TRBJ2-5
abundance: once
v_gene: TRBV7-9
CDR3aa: CASSSIQGFAETQYF
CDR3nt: TGTGCCAGCAGTTCTATACAGGGATTTGCGGAGACCCAGTACTTC

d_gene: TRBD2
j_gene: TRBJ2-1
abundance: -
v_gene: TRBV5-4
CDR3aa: CASSSGGSKDEQFF
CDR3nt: TGTGCCAGCAGCTCCGGCGGGAGTAAGGATGAGCAGTTCTTC

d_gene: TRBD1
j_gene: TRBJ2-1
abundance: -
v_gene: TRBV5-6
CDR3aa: CASSWDSISYNEQFF
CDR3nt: TGTGCCAGCAGCTGGGACAGCATCTCCTACAATGAGCAGTTCTTC

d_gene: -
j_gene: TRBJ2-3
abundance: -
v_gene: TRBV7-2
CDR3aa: CASSLPPTQYF
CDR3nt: TGTGCCAGCAGCTTACCCCCAACGCAGTATTTT

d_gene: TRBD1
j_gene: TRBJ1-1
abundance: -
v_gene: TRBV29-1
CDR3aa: CSGYRGTEAFF
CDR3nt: TGCAGCGGGTACAGGGGGACTGAAGCTTTCTTT

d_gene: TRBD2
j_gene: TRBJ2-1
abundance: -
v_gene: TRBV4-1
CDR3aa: CASSQERRGVYNEQFF
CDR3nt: TGCGCCAGCAGCCAAGAAAGGCGGGGGGTCTACAATGAGCAGTTCTTC

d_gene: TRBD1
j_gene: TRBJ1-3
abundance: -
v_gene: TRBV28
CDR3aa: CASSLTTLQGDGDTIYF
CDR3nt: TGTGCCAGCAGTCTCACCACCCTACAGGGGGACGGGGACACCATATATTTT

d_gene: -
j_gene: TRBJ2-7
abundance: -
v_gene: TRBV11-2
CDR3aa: CASSLGDTSSYEQYF
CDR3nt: TGTGCCAGCAGCTTAGGGGACACCAGCTCCTACGAGCAGTACTTC

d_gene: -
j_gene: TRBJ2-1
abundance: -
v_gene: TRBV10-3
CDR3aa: CAISGVGTNEQFF
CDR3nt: TGTGCCATCAGTGGGGTTGGGACAAATGAGCAGTTCTTC

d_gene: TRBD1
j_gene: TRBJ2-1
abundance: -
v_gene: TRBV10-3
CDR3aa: CAISASSGTGPYNEQFF
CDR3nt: TGTGCCATCAGCGCCTCAAGCGGGACAGGGCCGTACAATGAGCAGTTCTTC

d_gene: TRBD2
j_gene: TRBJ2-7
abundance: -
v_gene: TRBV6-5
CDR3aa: CASSYGTSSYEQYF
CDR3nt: TGTGCCAGCAGTTACGGGACTAGCTCCTACGAGCAGTACTTC

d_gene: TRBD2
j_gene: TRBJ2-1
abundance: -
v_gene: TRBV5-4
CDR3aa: CASSSGGPDNEQFF
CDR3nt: TGTGCCAGCAGCTCGGGGGGGCCAGACAATGAGCAGTTCTTC